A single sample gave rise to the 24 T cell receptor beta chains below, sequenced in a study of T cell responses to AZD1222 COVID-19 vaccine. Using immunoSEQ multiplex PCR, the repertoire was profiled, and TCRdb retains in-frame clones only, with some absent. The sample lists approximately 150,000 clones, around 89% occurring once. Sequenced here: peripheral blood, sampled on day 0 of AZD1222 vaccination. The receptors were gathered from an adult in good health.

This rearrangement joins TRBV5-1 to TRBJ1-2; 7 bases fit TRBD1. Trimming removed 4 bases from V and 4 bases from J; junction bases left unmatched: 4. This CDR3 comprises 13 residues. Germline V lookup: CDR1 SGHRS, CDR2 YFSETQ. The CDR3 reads CASSGGQLYGYTF. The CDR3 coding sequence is TGCGCCAGCAGCGGGGGACAGCTCTATGGCTACACCTTC.

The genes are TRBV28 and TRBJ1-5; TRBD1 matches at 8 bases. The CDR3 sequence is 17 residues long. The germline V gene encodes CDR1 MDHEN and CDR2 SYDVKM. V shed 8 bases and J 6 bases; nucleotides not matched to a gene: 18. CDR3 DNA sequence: TGTGCCAGCTCAAGAGGACAGGGCCGAGGTACGGGTCAGCCCCAGCATTTT. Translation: CASSRGQGRGTGQPQHF.

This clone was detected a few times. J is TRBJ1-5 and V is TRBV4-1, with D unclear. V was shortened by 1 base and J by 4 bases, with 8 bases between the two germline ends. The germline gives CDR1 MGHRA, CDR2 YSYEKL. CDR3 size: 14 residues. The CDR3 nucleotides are TGCGCCAGCAGCCAAGTGTTACTAAATCAGCCCCAGCATTTT. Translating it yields CASSQVLLNQPQHF.

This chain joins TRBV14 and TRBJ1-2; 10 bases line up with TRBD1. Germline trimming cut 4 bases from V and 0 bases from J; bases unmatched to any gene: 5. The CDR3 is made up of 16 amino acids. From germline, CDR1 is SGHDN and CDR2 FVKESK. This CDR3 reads CASSRGQGGTNYGYTF. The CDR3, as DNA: TGTGCCAGCAGCCGAGGACAGGGGGGAACTAACTATGGCTACACCTTC.

The CDR3 region has the DNA TGTGCCAGCAGTCAGCGGACAGGGAGGTCGAGGACTGAAGCTTTCTTT. It is translated as CASSQRTGRSRTEAFF. The chain recombines TRBV28 with TRBJ1-1, with 8 bases fitting TRBD1. Germline V CDR1 and CDR2: MDHEN, SYDVKM. There are 16 residues in the CDR3. V trimming: 5 bases; J trimming: 5 bases; junction bases outside the gene matches: 13.

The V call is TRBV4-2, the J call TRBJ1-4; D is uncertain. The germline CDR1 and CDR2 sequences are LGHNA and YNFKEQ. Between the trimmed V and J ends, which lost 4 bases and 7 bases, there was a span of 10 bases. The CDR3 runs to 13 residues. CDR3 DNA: TGTGCCAGCAGCCCCCGGGAAGGTGAAAAACTGTTTTTT. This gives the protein CASSPREGEKLFF.

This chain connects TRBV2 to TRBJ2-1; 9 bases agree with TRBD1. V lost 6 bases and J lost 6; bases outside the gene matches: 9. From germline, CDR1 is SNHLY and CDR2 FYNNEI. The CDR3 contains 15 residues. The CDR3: CASSLQGALINEQFF. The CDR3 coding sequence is TGTGCCAGCAGCCTACAGGGGGCTTTGATCAATGAGCAGTTCTTC.

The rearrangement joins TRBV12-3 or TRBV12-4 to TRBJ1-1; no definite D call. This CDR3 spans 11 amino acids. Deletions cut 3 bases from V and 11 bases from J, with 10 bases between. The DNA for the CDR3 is TGTGCCAGCAGTTTTTCCTCGGAGGCTTTCTTT. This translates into CASSFSSEAFF.

CDR3 in amino acids: CASRQENYGYTF. The CDR3 nucleotides read TGTGCCAGCAGACAGGAGAACTATGGCTACACCTTC. The rearrangement joins TRBV2 to TRBJ1-2, with a possible D match to TRBD1 (5 bases). This CDR3 has 12 residues. CDR1 and CDR2 (germline): SNHLY, FYNNEI. Trimming took off 6 bases at V and 2 bases at J, with 7 bases between the two ends.

CDR3 protein: CASSVILRGHGYTF. As DNA, the CDR3 is TGTGCCAGCAGCGTAATACTCAGGGGGCATGGCTACACCTTC. This chain connects TRBV2 to TRBJ1-2; 8 bases fit TRBD1. The germline V gene encodes CDR1 SNHLY and CDR2 FYNNEI. Trimming cost V 6 bases and J 6 bases; bases outside gene matches: 9. The CDR3 is made up of 14 amino acids.

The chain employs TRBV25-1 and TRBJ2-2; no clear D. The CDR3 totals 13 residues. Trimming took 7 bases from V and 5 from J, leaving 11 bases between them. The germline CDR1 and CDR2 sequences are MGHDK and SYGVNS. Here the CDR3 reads CASKPQGTGELFF. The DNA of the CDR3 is TGTGCCAGCAAACCTCAAGGGACCGGGGAGCTGTTTTTT.

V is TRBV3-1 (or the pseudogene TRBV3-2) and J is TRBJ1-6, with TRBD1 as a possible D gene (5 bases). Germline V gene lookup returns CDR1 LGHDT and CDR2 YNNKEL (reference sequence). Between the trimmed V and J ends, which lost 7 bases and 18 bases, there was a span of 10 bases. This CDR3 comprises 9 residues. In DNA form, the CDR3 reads TGTGCCAGCATTCGGGACTCCCACTTT. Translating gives CASIRDSHF.

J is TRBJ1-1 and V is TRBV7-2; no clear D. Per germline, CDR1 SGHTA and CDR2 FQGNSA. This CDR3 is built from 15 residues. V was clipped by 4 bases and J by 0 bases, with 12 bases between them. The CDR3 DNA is TGTGCCAGCAGCTCATATGGGCAGGTGAACACTGAAGCTTTCTTT. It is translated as CASSSYGQVNTEAFF.

As DNA, the CDR3 is TGTGCCAGCTCACCCAGGGGTTCGGGGGCCAACGTCCTGACTTTC. Amino acids: CASSPRGSGANVLTF. The V call is TRBV18, the J call TRBJ2-6, with D maybe TRBD1 (6 bases). The CDR3 covers 15 residues. Looked up from germline, CDR1 is KGHSH and CDR2 is LQKENI. V was cut by 3 bases and J by 4 bases, with 10 bases left in between.

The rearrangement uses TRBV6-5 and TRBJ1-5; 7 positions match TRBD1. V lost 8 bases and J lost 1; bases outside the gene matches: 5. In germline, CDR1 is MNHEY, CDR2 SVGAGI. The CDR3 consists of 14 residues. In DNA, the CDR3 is TGTGCCAGCGGCCCAGGGGGAAGCAATCAGCCCCAGCATTTT. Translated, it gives CASGPGGSNQPQHF.

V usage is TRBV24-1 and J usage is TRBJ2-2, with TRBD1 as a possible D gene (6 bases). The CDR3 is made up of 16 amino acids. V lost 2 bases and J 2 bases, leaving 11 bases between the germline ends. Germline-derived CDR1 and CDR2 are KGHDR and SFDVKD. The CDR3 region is CATSDYRVSNTGELFF. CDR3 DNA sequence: TGTGCCACCAGTGATTACAGGGTGTCAAACACCGGGGAGCTGTTTTTT.

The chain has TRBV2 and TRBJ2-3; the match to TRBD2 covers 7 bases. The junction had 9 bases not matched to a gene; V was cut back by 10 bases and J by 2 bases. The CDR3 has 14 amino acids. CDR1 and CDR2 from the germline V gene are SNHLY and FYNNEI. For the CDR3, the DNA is TGTGCCATAAGGCAGCGGGAACTCACAGATACGCAGTATTTT. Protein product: CAIRQRELTDTQYF.

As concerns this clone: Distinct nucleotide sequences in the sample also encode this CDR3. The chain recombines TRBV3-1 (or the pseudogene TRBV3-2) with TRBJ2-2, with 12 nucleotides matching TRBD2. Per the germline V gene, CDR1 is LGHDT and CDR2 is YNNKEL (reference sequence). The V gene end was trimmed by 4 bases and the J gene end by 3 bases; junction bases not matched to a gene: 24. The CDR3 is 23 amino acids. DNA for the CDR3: TGTGCCAGCAGCCCGTTTCGGGTCGGCGGCCTAGCGGGGGGGCGGTCGTACACCGGGGAGCTGTTTTTT. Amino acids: CASSPFRVGGLAGGRSYTGELFF.

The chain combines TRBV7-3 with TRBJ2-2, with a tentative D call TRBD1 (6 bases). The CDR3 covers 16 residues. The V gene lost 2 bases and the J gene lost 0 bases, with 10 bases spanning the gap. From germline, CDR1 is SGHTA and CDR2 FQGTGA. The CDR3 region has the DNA TGTGCCAGCAGCTTAGGGGGCAGCCCGAACACCGGGGAGCTGTTTTTT. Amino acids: CASSLGGSPNTGELFF. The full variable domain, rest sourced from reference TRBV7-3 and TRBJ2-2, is GAGVSQTPSNKVTEKGKYVELRCDPISGHTALYWYRQSLGQGPEFLIYFQGTGAADDSGLPNDRFFAVRPEGSVSTLKIQRTERGDSAVYLCASSLGGSPNTGELFFGEGSRLTVL.

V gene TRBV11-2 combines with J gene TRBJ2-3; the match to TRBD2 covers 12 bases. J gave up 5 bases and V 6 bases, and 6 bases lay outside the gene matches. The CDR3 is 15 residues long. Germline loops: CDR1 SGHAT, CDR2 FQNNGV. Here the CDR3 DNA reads TGTGCCAGCAGGACTAGCGGGAGAGGGATAGATACGCAGTATTTT. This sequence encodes CASRTSGRGIDTQYF.

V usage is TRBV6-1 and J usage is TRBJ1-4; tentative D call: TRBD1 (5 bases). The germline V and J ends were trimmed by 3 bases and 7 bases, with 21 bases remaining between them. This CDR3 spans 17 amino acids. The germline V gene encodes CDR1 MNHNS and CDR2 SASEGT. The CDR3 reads CASSDMLSIQGGEKLFF. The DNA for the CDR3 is TGTGCCAGCAGTGATATGTTAAGCATCCAGGGAGGTGAAAAACTGTTTTTT.

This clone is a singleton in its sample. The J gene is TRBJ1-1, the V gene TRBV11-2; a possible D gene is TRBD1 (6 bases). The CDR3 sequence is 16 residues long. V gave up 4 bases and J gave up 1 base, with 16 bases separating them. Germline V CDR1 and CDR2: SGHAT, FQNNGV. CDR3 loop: CASSSLRGRRNTEAFF. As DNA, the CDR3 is TGTGCCAGCAGCTCCTTGAGGGGGAGACGGAACACTGAAGCTTTCTTT.

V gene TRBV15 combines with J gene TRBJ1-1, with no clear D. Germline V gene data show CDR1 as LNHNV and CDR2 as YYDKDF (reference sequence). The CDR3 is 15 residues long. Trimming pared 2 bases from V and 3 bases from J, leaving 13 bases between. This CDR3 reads CATSRPWSRYTEAFF. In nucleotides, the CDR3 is TGTGCCACCAGCAGACCCTGGTCCCGGTACACTGAAGCTTTCTTT.

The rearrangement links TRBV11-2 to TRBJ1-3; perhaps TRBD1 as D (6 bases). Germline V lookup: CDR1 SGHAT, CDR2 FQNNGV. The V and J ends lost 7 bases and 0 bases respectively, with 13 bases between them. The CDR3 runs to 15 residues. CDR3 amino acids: CASTGGSVSGNTIYF. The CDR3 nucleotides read TGTGCCAGCACTGGGGGCTCCGTCTCTGGAAACACCATATATTTT.